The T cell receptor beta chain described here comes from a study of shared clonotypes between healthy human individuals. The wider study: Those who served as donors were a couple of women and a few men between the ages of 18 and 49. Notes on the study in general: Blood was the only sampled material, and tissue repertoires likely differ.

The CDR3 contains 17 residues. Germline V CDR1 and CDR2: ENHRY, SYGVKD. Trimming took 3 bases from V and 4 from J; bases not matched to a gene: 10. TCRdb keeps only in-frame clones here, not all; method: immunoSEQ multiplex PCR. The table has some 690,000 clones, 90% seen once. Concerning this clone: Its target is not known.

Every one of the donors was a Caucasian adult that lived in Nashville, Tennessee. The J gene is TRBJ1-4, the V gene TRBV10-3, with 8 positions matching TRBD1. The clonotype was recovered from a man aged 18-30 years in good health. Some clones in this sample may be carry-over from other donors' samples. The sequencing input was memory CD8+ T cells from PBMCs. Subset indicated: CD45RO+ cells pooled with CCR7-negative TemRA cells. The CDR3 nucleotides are TGTGCCATCAGTGATCCCCCCAGGGGGCCCAATAATGAAAAACTGTTTTTT. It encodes CAISDPPRGPNNEKLFF.